The T cell receptor beta chain under discussion was sequenced for a study of blood T cell repertoires in COVID-19. Background on the study: Researchers got acute and convalescent COVID-19 samples from the United States, Italy and Spain. T cells, B-cell-depleted T cells, or PBMCs supplied cDNA or gDNA.

The germline gives CDR1 SGHTA, CDR2 FQGNSA. V lost 7 bases and J 8 bases, leaving 27 bases between the germline ends. The CDR3 sequence is 17 residues long. Per the authors' pipeline: Amplifying reference gene primers gave estimates of nucleated cell counts. Assay: immunoSEQ multiplex PCR; the TCRdb copy retains only in-frame clones and omits some. That table furnishes V, J and clone size, whereas the DNA furnished D and trimming. The repertoire includes approximately 190,000 clones, around 80% of them detected once, and 20% sits in the top ten. Sequencing was performed on peripheral blood. The chain links TRBV7-2 to TRBJ2-1; TRBD2 is a possible D gene (7 bases). This sequence originates from a human donor in a cohort sampled during active COVID-19. The CDR3 DNA sequence: TGTGCCAGCACCGGGCCTTACGGGGGGCGGGTGTACGATGAGCAGTTCTTC. Translation: CASTGPYGGRVYDEQFF.